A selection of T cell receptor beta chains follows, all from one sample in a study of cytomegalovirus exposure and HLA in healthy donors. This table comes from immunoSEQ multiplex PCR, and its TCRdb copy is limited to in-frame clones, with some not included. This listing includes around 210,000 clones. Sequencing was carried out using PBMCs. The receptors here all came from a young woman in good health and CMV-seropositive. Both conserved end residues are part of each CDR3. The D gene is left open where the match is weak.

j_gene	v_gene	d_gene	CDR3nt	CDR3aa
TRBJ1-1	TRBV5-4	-	TGTGCCAGCAGCTTGGACAGTAAAAGAGCTGAAGCTTTCTTT	CASSLDSKRAEAFF
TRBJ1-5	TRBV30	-	TGTGCCTGGAGGGGGAGCGGCAATCAGCCCCAGCATTTT	CAWRGSGNQPQHF
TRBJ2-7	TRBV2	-	TGTGCCAGCAAACCCTTACAGGGAGCCGAGCAGTACTTC	CASKPLQGAEQYF
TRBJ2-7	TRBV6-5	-	TGTGCCAGCCAGAGGGAGTCGAAGCGCGAGCAGTACTTC	CASQRESKREQYF
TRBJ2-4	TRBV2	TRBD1	TGTGCCAGCACCGGGACAGGGCGAGCCAAAAACATTCAGTACTTC	CASTGTGRAKNIQYF
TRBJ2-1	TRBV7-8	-	TGTGCCAGCAGCTTATTCCCGGGGAACAATGAGCAGTTCTTC	CASSLFPGNNEQFF
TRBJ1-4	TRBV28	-	TGTGCCAGCATTAAGCAGTTTGCAACTAATGGAAAACTGTTTTTT	CASIKQFATNGKLFF
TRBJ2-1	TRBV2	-	TGTGCCAGCAGTGATGGTTGGGGAGACAATGAGCAGTTCTTC	CASSDGWGDNEQFF
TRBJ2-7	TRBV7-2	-	TGTGCCAGCAGCTCCTTTTACGAGCAGTACTTC	CASSSFYEQYF
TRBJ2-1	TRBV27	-	TGTGCCAGCAGTTTACAGGGGAGGGTTTCGGGCAGTGAGCAGTTCTTC	CASSLQGRVSGSEQFF
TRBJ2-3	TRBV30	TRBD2	TGTGCCTGGGGACTAGCGGGAGGTCTCGATACGCAGTATTTT	CAWGLAGGLDTQYF
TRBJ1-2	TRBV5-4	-	TGTGCCAGCAGCTCCCTGCGGGAGTCATCTGAGGGTGGCTACACCTTC	CASSSLRESSEGGYTF
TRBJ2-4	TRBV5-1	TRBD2	TGCGCCAGCAGCCCCTCTAGCGGGAGCGCGCTGGCCAAAAACATTCAGTACTTC	CASSPSSGSALAKNIQYF
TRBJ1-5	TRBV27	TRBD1	TGTGCCAGCAGTTTTATGGGTACAGGGGGCGATCAGCCCCAGCATTTT	CASSFMGTGGDQPQHF
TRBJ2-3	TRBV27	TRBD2	TGTGCCAGCAGGTCGGCGGCGGGGGGGCTGGATACGCAGTATTTT	CASRSAAGGLDTQYF
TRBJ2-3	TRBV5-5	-	TGTGCCAGCAGCTCGAGCACTACAGATACGCAGTATTTT	CASSSSTTDTQYF
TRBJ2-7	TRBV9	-	TGTGCCAGCAGCGTGGGGCCCTTAGCCGAGCAGTACTTC	CASSVGPLAEQYF
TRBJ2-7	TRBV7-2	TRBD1	TGTGCCAGCAACTCCCGGGACAGGGGGCCCTACGAGCAGTACTTC	CASNSRDRGPYEQYF
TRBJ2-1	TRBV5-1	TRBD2	TGCGCCAGCAGCTTGCCGGGGAGCGGGGTTTCCTACAATGAGCAGTTCTTC	CASSLPGSGVSYNEQFF
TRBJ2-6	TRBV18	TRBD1	TGTGCCAGCTCATCCAGTACAGGGGGCGCTTGGTCCGGGGCCAACGTCCTGACTTTC	CASSSSTGGAWSGANVLTF
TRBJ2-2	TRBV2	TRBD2	TGTGCCAGCAATTTGGGGGAGGGTGCCGGGGAGCTGTTTTTT	CASNLGEGAGELFF
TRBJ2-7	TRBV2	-	TGTGCCAGCAGGGCTCAGGCGACAACCTCCTACGAGCAGTACTTC	CASRAQATTSYEQYF
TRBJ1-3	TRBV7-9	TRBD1	TGTGCCAGCAGCTTAGTTGGCAGGGGGATATCTGGAAACACCATATATTTT	CASSLVGRGISGNTIYF
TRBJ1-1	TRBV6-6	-	TGTGCCAGCGACTCTGGGGGAGGGGAAGCTTTCTTT	CASDSGGGEAFF
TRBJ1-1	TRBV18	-	TGTGCCAGCTCACCAGGCAGGGGTTTAAACACTGAAGCTTTCTTT	CASSPGRGLNTEAFF
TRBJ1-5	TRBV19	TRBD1	TGTGCTAGTAGTACAGACAGGGGAAATCAGCCCCAGCATTTT	CASSTDRGNQPQHF
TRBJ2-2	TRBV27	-	TGTGCCAGCAGTTTAGTGGCCATTCCCACCGGGGAGCTGTTTTTT	CASSLVAIPTGELFF
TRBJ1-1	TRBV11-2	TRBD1	TGTGCCAGCAGCTTACGGGACAGGGGGAGGAACACTGAAGCTTTCTTT	CASSLRDRGRNTEAFF
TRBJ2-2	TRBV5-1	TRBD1	TGCGCCAGCAGCTTTAGCTATGGGACAGGGCTAGAGGAGCTGTTTTTT	CASSFSYGTGLEELFF
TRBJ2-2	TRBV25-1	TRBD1	TGTGCCAGCAGTGAATTTGGACAGGGGAACACCGGGGAGCTGTTTTTT	CASSEFGQGNTGELFF
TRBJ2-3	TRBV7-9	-	TGTGCCAGCAGCTTCCCTGGCGGACTAGATACGCAGTATTTT	CASSFPGGLDTQYF
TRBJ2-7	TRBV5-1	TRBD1	TGCGCCAGCAGCTTGGGGACAGGGGGCAACGAGCAGTACTTC	CASSLGTGGNEQYF
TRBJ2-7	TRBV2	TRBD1	TGTGCCAGCAGCGGTCTGGACAGGGGACCCTACGAGCAGTACTTC	CASSGLDRGPYEQYF
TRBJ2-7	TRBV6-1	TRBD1	TGTGCCACTTGGGACAGGGCTTACTCCTACGAGCAGTACTTC	CATWDRAYSYEQYF
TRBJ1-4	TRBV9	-	TGTGCCAGCAGCGAGGGGGACGGCGCTTATAATGAAAAACTGTTTTTT	CASSEGDGAYNEKLFF
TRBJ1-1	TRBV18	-	TGTGCCAGCTCACCTTTACAGGGGAACACTGAAGCTTTCTTT	CASSPLQGNTEAFF
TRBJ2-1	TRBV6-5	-	TGTGCCAGCAGCCGCAGTCTAGGATACAATGAGCAGTTCTTC	CASSRSLGYNEQFF
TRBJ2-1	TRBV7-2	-	TGTGCCAGCTTAGCAGATGCTAGAGCGACTGTTGAGCAGTTCTTC	CASLADARATVEQFF